The 25 T cell receptor beta chains below all came from one sample that was sequenced in a study of beta chain features in type 1 diabetes. Isolated RNA was reverse transcribed in full, so expressed TCRB transcripts were sequenced. Assay: immunoSEQ multiplex PCR; the TCRdb copy retains only in-frame clones and omits some. The repertoire holds about 150,000 clones, with around 10% as singletons. The sequencing sample was made of central memory CD4+ T cells from blood. The receptor source for this set is a man aged 18 to 35 in good health.

The rearrangement uses TRBV7-2 and TRBJ2-7, with D unclear. Germline V gives CDR1 SGHTA, CDR2 FQGNSA. This CDR3 spans 13 amino acids. V was clipped by 3 bases and J by 6 bases, with 12 bases between them. The DNA of the CDR3 is TGTGCCAGCAGCTTGGACCATCCTGGCGAGCAGTACTTC. It translates to CASSLDHPGEQYF.

This clone has just a few counts. The CDR3 spells CASSTHPSGEYEQYF. Here the CDR3 DNA reads TGTGCCAGCAGTACCCACCCTAGCGGGGAGTACGAGCAGTACTTC. The rearrangement uses TRBV27 and TRBJ2-7; 9 bases line up with TRBD2. Trimming at V came to 5 bases and at J to 4 bases, leaving 9 bases not matched to a gene. Germline CDR1 MNHEY, CDR2 SMNVEV (reference sequence). The CDR3 is made up of 15 amino acids.

J is TRBJ1-1 and V is TRBV9; no clear D gene. The CDR3 consists of 11 residues. Germline V gives CDR1 SGDLS, CDR2 YYNGEE. V was pared by 3 bases and J by 3 bases, with 3 bases between. The CDR3 sequence: CASSGDTEAFF. The CDR3 nucleotides read TGTGCCAGCAGCGGGGACACTGAAGCTTTCTTT.

The chain combines TRBV20-1 with TRBJ2-7; no firm D call. In germline, CDR1 is DFQATT, CDR2 SNEGSKA (reference sequence). V lost 6 bases, J lost 6 bases, and 12 bases lay in between. The CDR3 length is 11 residues. In DNA form, the CDR3 reads TGCAGTGCCATATCCCAGGTCGAGCAGTACTTC. Its protein is CSAISQVEQYF.

This chain connects TRBV4-3 to TRBJ2-5; perhaps TRBD2 as D (6 bases). Trimming took 5 bases from V and 4 from J, leaving 17 bases between them. The CDR3 runs 15 residues. Looked up from germline, CDR1 is LGHNA and CDR2 is YSLEER. The CDR3, as DNA: TGCGCCAGCAGCGCGGCCCTAGCGAGAGGAGAGACCCAGTACTTC. Protein product: CASSAALARGETQYF.

There are a few counts of this clone. The chain has TRBV7-9 and TRBJ2-5, with 12 nucleotides matching TRBD1. Germline assignment: CDR1 SEHNR and CDR2 FQNEAQ (reference sequence). V shed 4 bases, J shed 1 base, and the junction held 4 bases outside the gene matches. The CDR3 totals 16 residues. CDR3: CASSSGDRGPQETQYF. The CDR3 DNA reads TGTGCCAGCAGCTCAGGGGACAGGGGGCCCCAAGAGACCCAGTACTTC.

This clone was seen a few times. The chain recombines TRBV19 with TRBJ1-1, with 8 bases lining up with TRBD1. The germline CDR1 and CDR2 sequences are LNHDA and SQIVND (reference sequence). The CDR3 runs 15 residues. Trimming cost V 6 bases and J 5 bases; bases outside gene matches: 11. CDR3 nucleotide sequence: TGTGCCAGTAGGTTCGGACAGGGTATGACAACTGAAGCTTTCTTT. Amino acids: CASRFGQGMTTEAFF.

The gene calls are TRBV7-2 and TRBJ2-7; 9 bases match TRBD2. The CDR3 covers 15 residues. V shed 5 bases, J shed 4 bases, and the junction held 9 bases outside the gene matches. Per the germline V gene, CDR1 is SGHTA and CDR2 is FQGNSA. The DNA for the CDR3 is TGTGCCAGCAGCCCAGGACTAGCGAGGGTGTACGAGCAGTACTTC. It specifies CASSPGLARVYEQYF.

There are a few counts of this clone. The rearrangement uses TRBV5-4 and TRBJ2-7; TRBD2 aligns across 11 bases. Trimming cost V 0 bases and J 5 bases; bases outside gene matches: 4. The CDR3 runs to 15 residues. CDR1 SGHNT and CDR2 YYREEE come from the germline V gene (reference sequence). CDR3 region: CASSLDSGRAHEQYF. As DNA, the CDR3 is TGTGCCAGCAGCTTGGATAGCGGGAGGGCCCACGAGCAGTACTTC.

This clone was seen only a few times. The chain is built from TRBV5-1 and TRBJ1-1, with 8 nucleotides matching TRBD1. Germline CDR1 and CDR2: SGHRS and YFSETQ. The trim removed 4 bases at V and 4 bases at J, leaving 9 bases unmatched. This CDR3 has 15 amino acids. Here the CDR3 reads CASSPDRGFGTEAFF. The CDR3 bases are TGCGCCAGCAGCCCCGACAGGGGATTTGGCACTGAAGCTTTCTTT.

In this sample, this clone turned up a few times. One end of the junction fails to match germline, which may point to a read error. V and J are TRBV30 and TRBJ2-7, with D unresolved. The CDR3 loop spans 13 amino acids. Germline assignment: CDR1 GTSNPN and CDR2 SVGIG (reference sequence). This chain's CDR3 is CGWALKPNYEQYF. As DNA, the CDR3 is TGTGGCTGGGCGTTAAAACCAAACTACGAGCAGTACTTC.

This clone was detected a few times. CDR3 protein: CASSLAGSKVMNTIYF. DNA of the CDR3: TGTGCCAGCAGCTTGGCAGGGTCGAAGGTGATGAACACCATATATTTT. The chain combines TRBV5-4 with TRBJ1-3, with a weak D call TRBD1 (5 bases). V lost 0 bases, J lost 7 bases, and 17 bases lay in between. This CDR3 comprises 16 residues. Per the germline V gene, CDR1 is SGHNT and CDR2 is YYREEE (reference sequence).

This rearrangement joins TRBV28 to TRBJ2-1; 9 bases fit TRBD1. The germline V gene has CDR1 MDHEN and CDR2 SYDVKM. Trimming removed 3 bases from V and 7 bases from J; junction bases left unmatched: 10. This CDR3 spans 16 amino acids. CDR3 bases: TGTGCCAGCAGTTTCCACCCCGGACAGGGGTTGAATGAGCAGTTCTTC. Its translation is CASSFHPGQGLNEQFF. Based on the CDR3 plus reference TRBV28 and TRBJ2-1, the full variable domain is DVKVTQSSRYLVKRTGEKVFLECVQDMDHENMFWYRQDPGLGLRLIYFSYDVKMKEKGDIPEGYSVSREKKERFSLILESASTNQTSMYLCASSFHPGQGLNEQFFGPGTRLTVL.

The chain joins TRBV29-1 to TRBJ2-1, with a weak D call TRBD2 (7 bases). CDR1 is SQVTM and CDR2 is ANQGSEA in the germline V gene. Trimming pared 0 bases from V and 9 bases from J, leaving 9 bases between. The CDR3 spans 12 residues. CDR3 nucleotides: TGCAGCGTTGAAGAAAGGGGGGGTGAGCAGTTCTTC. Translated, it gives CSVEERGGEQFF.

This clone was counted a few times. The chain couples TRBV9 to TRBJ1-1; the D is unclear. The germline gives CDR1 SGDLS, CDR2 YYNGEE. The V gene lost 1 base and the J gene lost 2 bases, with 15 bases spanning the gap. The CDR3 runs to 16 residues. CDR3 bases: TGTGCCAGCAGCGTACGGCCTGGAGGAGACAACACTGAAGCTTTCTTT. This encodes CASSVRPGGDNTEAFF. The complete variable domain, with remaining parts taken from reference TRBV9 and TRBJ1-1, reads DSGVTQTPKHLITATGQRVTLRCSPRSGDLSVYWYQQSLDQGLQFLIQYYNGEERAKGNILERFSAQQFPDLHSELNLSSLELGDSALYFCASSVRPGGDNTEAFFGQGTRLTVV.

This clone showed up just a few times. The rearrangement links TRBV7-2 to TRBJ2-1; 7 positions match TRBD2. The CDR3 consists of 14 residues. The germline V gene has CDR1 SGHTA and CDR2 FQGNSA. V lost 2 bases, J lost 2 bases, and 0 bases stayed unmatched. The CDR3 protein is CASSLSGTYNEQFF. DNA of the CDR3: TGTGCCAGCAGCTTAAGCGGGACCTACAATGAGCAGTTCTTC.

This clone turned up a few times. V usage is TRBV5-1 and J usage is TRBJ2-7; TRBD1 agrees at 9 bases. Unmatched junction bases numbered 15, after V lost 6 bases and J lost 5 bases. The CDR3 is 16 amino acids. Germline CDR1 is SGHRS and CDR2 is YFSETQ. CDR3 DNA: TGCGCCAGCACAATGACGACCGGGACAGGGAGCCACGAGCAGTACTTC. Its translation is CASTMTTGTGSHEQYF.

This clone has a single count. A much larger clone differs by one base, so this may be a read error. The chain links TRBV30 to TRBJ2-6, with D possibly being TRBD1 or TRBD2 (6 bases each). The length of the CDR3 is 15 residues. Germline assignment: CDR1 GTSNPN and CDR2 SVGIG (reference sequence). The ends were cut back, 0 bases at V and 2 bases at J, with 8 bases in the middle. The CDR3 nucleotides read TGTGCCTGGAGTGTCGGGGGCGCTGGGGCCAACGTCCTGACTTTC. It encodes CAWSVGGAGANVLTF. The full variable domain, with the rest looked up from reference TRBV30 and TRBJ2-6, is SQTIHQWPATLVQPVGSPLSLECTVEGTSNPNLYWYRQAAGRGLQLLFYSVGIGQISSEVPQNLSASRPQDRQFILSSKKLLLSDSGFYLCAWSVGGAGANVLTFGAGSRLTVL.

The chain links TRBV7-9 to TRBJ2-6, with D maybe TRBD2 (6 bases). V was cut by 5 bases and J by 2 bases, with 13 bases left in between. The CDR3 totals 16 residues. Germline loops: CDR1 SEHNR, CDR2 FQNEAQ (reference sequence). The DNA for the CDR3 is TGTGCCAGCAGCCAAGAGGAGGGGACTGGGGCCAACGTCCTGACTTTC. Translating it yields CASSQEEGTGANVLTF.

The chain links TRBV28 to TRBJ1-2; a weak D match, TRBD1 (5 bases). Deletions cut 6 bases from V and 4 bases from J, with 9 bases between. Per germline, CDR1 MDHEN and CDR2 SYDVKM. The CDR3 loop spans 12 amino acids. CDR3 nucleotides: TGTGCCAGCAGCGACAGTTTCTATGGCTACACCTTC. It codes for CASSDSFYGYTF.

As for this clone: Germline is not matched at one junction end, which may reflect a read error. Within the sample, other DNA sequences also encode this same CDR3. The V gene is TRBV20-1, the J gene TRBJ2-5, with D hard to call. CDR1 and CDR2 from the germline V gene are DFQATT and SNEGSKA (reference sequence). The CDR3 extends over 11 amino acids. CDR3 DNA: TGTAGTGCTAGGCACGGAGAGACCCAGTACTTC. This encodes CSARHGETQYF.

This clone was counted at least ten times. The chain couples TRBV7-2 to TRBJ2-1; D not certain. The germline gives CDR1 SGHTA, CDR2 FQGNSA. The CDR3 has 14 amino acids. Trimming shortened V by 1 base and J by 5 bases, and 9 bases separated the two germline ends. The DNA of the CDR3 is TGTGCCAGCAGCTTAGATCCTATAAACAATGAGCAGTTCTTC. Protein: CASSLDPINNEQFF.

The chain uses TRBV6-5 and TRBJ1-1, with 7 bases fitting TRBD1. The V gene end was trimmed by 6 bases and the J gene end by 1 base; junction bases not matched to a gene: 5. This CDR3 has 14 residues. Germline V lookup: CDR1 MNHEY, CDR2 SVGAGI. The CDR3 sequence: CASSRQGWNTEAFF. The CDR3 nucleotides are TGTGCCAGCAGCCGACAGGGTTGGAACACTGAAGCTTTCTTT.

CDR3 nucleotide sequence: TGCGCCAGCAGCGGACAGGGTTACGAGCAGTACTTC. This codes for CASSGQGYEQYF. The chain links TRBV5-1 to TRBJ2-7; 8 bases map to TRBD1. The length of the CDR3 is 12 residues. Germline CDR1 reads SGHRS; CDR2 reads YFSETQ. V shed 4 bases, J shed 4 bases, and the junction held 1 base outside the gene matches.

The chain links TRBV28 to TRBJ2-3, with TRBD1 as a possible D gene (6 bases). V was shortened by 6 bases and J by 5 bases, with 15 bases between the two germline ends. Germline values: CDR1 MDHEN, CDR2 SYDVKM. This CDR3 is built from 14 residues. The CDR3 region is CASSRQAQRDTQYF. CDR3 DNA: TGTGCCAGCAGCCGACAGGCTCAACGAGATACGCAGTATTTT.